The 10 T cell receptor beta chains listed next were all sequenced from one sample in a study of a mutant IDH1 vaccine in newly diagnosed glioma. Their antigen targets remain unknown. This table comes from immunoSEQ multiplex PCR, and its TCRdb copy is limited to in-frame clones, with some not included. The sample includes 45,000 to 65,000 clones, 90% to 95% of them seen just once. Time point given: week 11, during vaccination. Vaccine doses each comprised 300 ug of mutant IDH1 20-mer peptide, with topical imiquimod. The sequencing used PBMCs, collected from a glioma patient whose treatment included an IDH1 peptide vaccine. Receptors originate from a man in his fifties or sixties with glioma.

The chain combines TRBV25-1 with TRBJ2-5, with 7 nucleotides matching TRBD1. With 7 bases clipped from V and 6 bases from J, the junction kept 17 bases outside the gene matches. Germline CDR1 reads MGHDK; CDR2 reads SYGVNS. The CDR3 runs 16 residues. DNA of the CDR3: TGTGCCAGCAAGGGGGCCGGCGAGGGATTGGGAAAGACCCAGTACTTC. Translation: CASKGAGEGLGKTQYF.

The rearrangement uses TRBV5-4 and TRBJ1-5; the D gene is possibly TRBD1 (6 bases). The length of the CDR3 is 15 residues. With 1 base removed from V and 4 bases from J, the gap between germline ends came to 12 bases. CDR1 is SGHNT, CDR2 YYREEE, per germline (reference sequence). CDR3 in amino acids: CASSLRDTPNQPQHF. In DNA, the CDR3 is TGTGCCAGCAGCTTGCGGGACACCCCAAATCAGCCCCAGCATTTT. Combining the CDR3 with reference TRBV5-4 and TRBJ1-5 gives the whole variable domain ETGVTQSPTHLIKTRGQQVTLRCSSQSGHNTVSWYQQALGQGPQFIFQYYREEENGRGNFPPRFSGLQFPNYSSELNVNALELDDSALYLCASSLRDTPNQPQHFGDGTRLSIL.

This chain links TRBV4-2 with TRBJ2-7; 7 positions match TRBD1. In germline, CDR1 is LGHNA, CDR2 YNFKEQ. Trimming cost V 3 bases and J 4 bases; bases outside gene matches: 6. The CDR3 is made up of 14 amino acids. CDR3 loop: CASSHLGTAYEQYF. The CDR3 DNA sequence: TGTGCCAGCAGCCACTTGGGGACAGCATACGAGCAGTACTTC.

This clone has just one count. The chain has TRBV10-3 and TRBJ2-7, with 11 nucleotides matching TRBD1. CDR1 ENHRY and CDR2 SYGVKD come from the germline V gene. This CDR3 region has 15 residues. V shed 2 bases, J shed 3 bases, and the junction held 3 bases outside the gene matches. The CDR3 nucleotides read TGTGCCATCAGTGAGGGACAGGGGGCTATCTACGAGCAGTACTTC. Encoded protein: CAISEGQGAIYEQYF.

In nucleotides, the CDR3 is TGTGCCAGCAGTTACGGCGGGGGTGGGAATACGCAGTATTTT. Protein: CASSYGGGGNTQYF. This chain connects TRBV6-5 to TRBJ2-3; 7 nucleotides agree with TRBD2. Losses at the gene ends were 2 bases for V and 7 bases for J; bases not matched to a gene: 6. Germline CDR1 and CDR2: MNHEY and SVGAGI. This CDR3 has 14 amino acids.

In its sample, this clone was seen a few times. The chain links TRBV4-2 to TRBJ2-7; TRBD1 matches 11 bases. V shed 1 base, J shed 3 bases, and the junction held 5 bases outside the gene matches. This CDR3 is built from 16 residues. Germline lookup yields CDR1 LGHNA and CDR2 YNFKEQ. CDR3 amino acids: CASSQGTGTGGYEQYF. The CDR3 DNA sequence: TGTGCCAGCAGCCAAGGGACAGGGACAGGGGGCTACGAGCAGTACTTC.

The rearrangement uses TRBV14 and TRBJ1-2, with no clear D. The CDR3 runs to 15 residues. Trimming removed 0 bases at V and 2 bases at J, with 10 bases between. Germline CDR1 and CDR2: SGHDN and FVKESK. For the CDR3, the DNA is TGTGCCAGCAGCCAAGATTGGGCAGGAAACTATGGCTACACCTTC. The encoded protein is CASSQDWAGNYGYTF.

The gene calls are TRBV29-1 and TRBJ2-3; 10 bases map to TRBD2. V lost 4 bases, J lost 5 bases, and 6 bases stayed unmatched. Germline CDR1 is SQVTM and CDR2 is ANQGSEA. This CDR3 has 14 amino acids. The CDR3 region is CSVVSGGAGDTQYF. The CDR3 region has the DNA TGCAGCGTTGTGAGCGGGGGGGCCGGAGATACGCAGTATTTT.

This clone was counted a single time. The V gene is TRBV7-9, the J gene TRBJ2-3; D may be TRBD1 (5 bases). Looked up from germline, CDR1 is SEHNR and CDR2 is FQNEAQ (reference sequence). The CDR3 sequence is 12 residues long. Trimming pared 4 bases from V and 15 bases from J, leaving 17 bases between. The CDR3 sequence is CASSSQGYGSYF. In DNA, the CDR3 is TGTGCCAGCAGCTCCCAGGGTTATGGCAGTTATTTT.

V usage is TRBV27 and J usage is TRBJ1-1; D uncertain. The CDR3 runs to 15 residues. The germline V gene encodes CDR1 MNHEY and CDR2 SMNVEV (reference sequence). Trimming took 0 bases from V and 4 from J, leaving 12 bases between them. CDR3 coding DNA: TGTGCCAGCAGTTTATCGGGTGGATGGGGCACTGAAGCTTTCTTT. Protein: CASSLSGGWGTEAFF.